This TCR beta chain came from a study of identical twins. A single record per CDR3 protein comes from TCRdb applying MiXCR to the 5' RACE reads. This sample has around 230,000 distinct CDR3 sequences; approximately 9% occur once, and the top ten carry approximately 5.1%. Study results and limitations: The authors noted that invariant MAIT and iNKT cells could partly confound zero-insertion analyses. Findings depended on cross-sectional statistics rather than tracking the same donors.

This clonotype was picked up many times. Antigen: not known. J lost 2 bases, V lost 3 bases, and 5 bases had no gene match. The germline V gene has CDR1 DFQATT and CDR2 SNEGSKA (reference sequence). The CDR3 has 14 residues. The sequence was collected from a young woman in good health. The rearrangement uses TRBV20-1 and TRBJ2-3; 7 bases fit TRBD2. Sequencing was performed on memory (CD45RO+) T cells sorted from blood. CDR3 DNA: TGCAGTGCTAGCTCTAGCGGACACACAGATACGCAGTATTTT. Translating gives CSASSSGHTDTQYF.